The 28 T cell receptor beta chains below come from one sample, sequenced in a study of PD-L1 blockade in urothelial cancer (dated by TCRdb to about 2017). The meaning of the sample's time point label: pretreatment peripheral blood. The library came from the immunoSEQ multiplex PCR assay. TCRdb mirrors the immuneACCESS table, restricted to in-frame sequences. Some clones are absent from its copies; in checked studies, under half trace to an unresolved V gene, and the reason for the others is unknown. Here the sample has about 95,000 clones; roughly 84% occur a single time. The ten largest clones capture 1.5% to 2.5% of the sample. The starting material was PBMCs, obtained around atezolizumab (anti-PD-L1) treatment. Receptors were obtained from a man aged 55 to 69 with urothelial cancer.

This chain uses TRBV5-1 with TRBJ2-7; 11 nucleotides match TRBD2. V shed 7 bases, J shed 0 bases, and the junction held 3 bases outside the gene matches. The CDR3 length is 14 residues. Germline loops: CDR1 SGHRS, CDR2 YFSETQ. The chain's CDR3 is CASSTSGVSYEQYF. The CDR3 DNA sequence: TGCGCCAGCTCGACTAGCGGGGTCTCCTACGAGCAGTACTTC.

The chain has TRBV5-1 and TRBJ1-4; tentative D call: TRBD1 (6 bases). V lost 0 bases, J lost 1 base, and 13 bases lay in between. Germline V gene lookup returns CDR1 SGHRS and CDR2 YFSETQ. The CDR3 is 17 residues long. The CDR3 loop reads CASSLAGGPGTNEKLFF. CDR3 nucleotide sequence: TGCGCCAGCAGCTTGGCCGGGGGGCCTGGAACTAATGAAAAACTGTTTTTT.

This clone has more than one count but fewer than ten. The chain has TRBV18 and TRBJ1-4, with D tentatively TRBD1 (5 bases). Trimming removed 4 bases at V and 3 bases at J, with 12 bases between. CDR1 and CDR2 from the germline V gene are KGHSH and LQKENI. The CDR3 has 15 amino acids. In nucleotides, the CDR3 is TGTGCCAGCTCACTCGCATCGGGGGCTAATGAAAAACTGTTTTTT. It codes for CASSLASGANEKLFF. Combining the CDR3 with reference TRBV18 and TRBJ1-4 gives the whole variable domain NAGVMQNPRHLVRRRGQEARLRCSPMKGHSHVYWYRQLPEEGLKFMVYLQKENIIDESGMPKERFSAEFPKEGPSILRIQQVVRGDSAAYFCASSLASGANEKLFFGSGTQLSVL.

This clone was picked up one time. The chain carries TRBV6-5 and TRBJ2-1; 9 bases match TRBD2. The CDR3 loop spans 15 amino acids. CDR1 and CDR2 (germline): MNHEY, SVGAGI. V lost 5 bases and J lost 7; bases outside the gene matches: 9. The CDR3 protein is CASSSAGGPSNEQFF. CDR3 sequence (DNA): TGTGCCAGCAGTAGTGCGGGGGGGCCTTCAAATGAGCAGTTCTTC.

The rearrangement joins TRBV6-1 to TRBJ2-1, with D maybe TRBD1 (5 bases). V lost 8 bases and J lost 0, with 8 bases in between. The germline gives CDR1 MNHNS, CDR2 SASEGT. The CDR3 extends over 13 amino acids. The CDR3 spells CASGQRSYNEQFF. The CDR3 DNA is TGTGCCAGCGGACAACGCTCCTACAATGAGCAGTTCTTC.

The V and J genes are TRBV5-1 and TRBJ1-5; 8 positions agree with TRBD1. The CDR3 sequence is 14 residues long. Looked up from germline, CDR1 is SGHRS and CDR2 is YFSETQ. Losses at the gene ends were 2 bases for V and 7 bases for J; bases not matched to a gene: 5. The CDR3 region is CASSLTGGGQPQHF. DNA for the CDR3: TGCGCCAGCAGCTTAACAGGGGGTGGACAGCCCCAGCATTTT.

The rearrangement uses TRBV19 and TRBJ1-1; D is undetermined. Germline lookup yields CDR1 LNHDA and CDR2 SQIVND (reference sequence). The CDR3 has 12 amino acids. V lost 3 bases to trimming and J lost 8 bases, with 10 bases between them. This CDR3 is CASSIGGNEAFF. For the CDR3, the DNA is TGTGCCAGTAGTATCGGAGGGAACGAAGCTTTCTTT.

The chain joins TRBV5-4 to TRBJ1-3; TRBD1 aligns across 7 bases. There are 15 residues in the CDR3. Per germline, CDR1 SGHNT and CDR2 YYREEE (reference sequence). Trimming removed 4 bases from V and 8 bases from J; junction bases left unmatched: 12. CDR3 nucleotide sequence: TGTGCCAGCAGCCCCTCGTATACAGGGGAAGACACCATATATTTT. It is translated as CASSPSYTGEDTIYF. Variable domain in full (rest from reference TRBV5-4 and TRBJ1-3): ETGVTQSPTHLIKTRGQQVTLRCSSQSGHNTVSWYQQALGQGPQFIFQYYREEENGRGNFPPRFSGLQFPNYSSELNVNALELDDSALYLCASSPSYTGEDTIYFGEGSWLTVV.

This chain joins TRBV7-3 and TRBJ2-7, with 9 bases aligning to TRBD1. CDR1 SGHTA and CDR2 FQGTGA come from the germline V gene. With 4 bases clipped from V and 3 bases from J, the junction kept 1 base outside the gene matches. The CDR3 has 13 residues. The CDR3, as DNA: TGTGCCAGCAGCTGGGGACAGGGCTACGAGCAGTACTTC. Translating gives CASSWGQGYEQYF.

The CDR3 sequence: CSVEFRVGATEAFF. CDR3 coding DNA: TGCAGCGTTGAGTTTCGGGTGGGGGCCACTGAAGCTTTCTTT. The chain recombines TRBV29-1 with TRBJ1-1, with D possibly matching TRBD1 (6 bases). Germline CDR1 SQVTM, CDR2 ANQGSEA. CDR3 length: 14 residues. Trimming removed 3 bases from V and 4 bases from J, with 15 bases in between.

This CDR3 reads CASSRDGQGHTEAFF. The CDR3 DNA follows: TGTGCCAGCAGCCGGGATGGACAGGGCCACACTGAAGCTTTCTTT. The V call is TRBV11-1, the J call TRBJ1-1, with 8 nucleotides matching TRBD1. V gave up 5 bases and J gave up 3 bases; unmatched junction bases: 8. This CDR3 region has 15 residues. The germline V gene has CDR1 SGHAT and CDR2 FQDESV (reference sequence).

The chain employs TRBV29-1 and TRBJ2-7; 12 nucleotides line up with TRBD2. Trimming at V came to 6 bases and at J to 4 bases, leaving 4 bases not matched to a gene. CDR3 length: 13 residues. The germline CDR1 and CDR2 sequences are SQVTM and ANQGSEA. CDR3 residues: CSVSGTSGYEQYF. Written as DNA, the CDR3 is TGCAGCGTCTCCGGGACTAGCGGGTACGAGCAGTACTTC.

This chain links TRBV30 with TRBJ1-1; 8 bases fit TRBD1. Germline lookup yields CDR1 GTSNPN and CDR2 SVGIG (reference sequence). After removal of 6 bases from V and 2 bases from J, the junction contained 11 bases not matched to a gene. The CDR3 length is 15 residues. Here the CDR3 reads CACSRQGRGNTEAFF. DNA of the CDR3: TGTGCCTGCTCCCGACAGGGGCGGGGAAACACTGAAGCTTTCTTT.

The chain couples TRBV10-3 to TRBJ1-2; D remains unclear. This CDR3 spans 15 amino acids. Germline V gives CDR1 ENHRY, CDR2 SYGVKD. V was pared by 2 bases and J by 4 bases, with 14 bases between. The CDR3 loop reads CAISEVAEPSYGYTF. The DNA for the CDR3 is TGTGCCATCAGTGAGGTAGCAGAGCCAAGCTATGGCTACACCTTC.

V is TRBV28 and J is TRBJ2-4; possible D gene TRBD2, 5 bases. Germline-derived CDR1 and CDR2 are MDHEN and SYDVKM. V was shortened by 3 bases and J by 0 bases, with 9 bases between the two germline ends. The CDR3 has 15 amino acids. CDR3 DNA sequence: TGTGCCAGCAGTTTCCCGGGGTTAGCCAAAAACATTCAGTACTTC. This sequence encodes CASSFPGLAKNIQYF.

The chain is built from TRBV6-1 and TRBJ1-3; D may be TRBD1 (5 bases). This CDR3 contains 16 residues. The V and J ends lost 4 bases and 2 bases respectively, with 15 bases between them. Germline V CDR1 and CDR2: MNHNS, SASEGT. The CDR3 nucleotides read TGTGCCAGCAGTGCCCTGGCCGGGACTGCTGGAAACACCATATATTTT. Translated, it gives CASSALAGTAGNTIYF.

This clone was found once. The rearrangement links TRBV9 to TRBJ2-3, with 7 bases fitting TRBD1. CDR1 and CDR2 (germline): SGDLS, YYNGEE. The CDR3 loop spans 18 amino acids. V trimming: 3 bases; J trimming: 1 base; junction bases outside the gene matches: 14. The CDR3 DNA reads as TGTGCCAGCAGCGCCGCGGCAGGGGGTCTCCCCGGCACAGATACGCAGTATTTT. As protein: CASSAAAGGLPGTDTQYF.

The chain employs TRBV7-2 and TRBJ2-1, with TRBD2 matching 15 bases. CDR3 length: 16 amino acids. Germline V lookup: CDR1 SGHTA, CDR2 FQGNSA. Trimming at V came to 5 bases and at J to 7 bases, leaving 6 bases not matched to a gene. CDR3 nucleotide sequence: TGTGCCAGCAGCCCGAGGACTAGCGGGGGGGCGAATGAGCAGTTCTTC. This encodes CASSPRTSGGANEQFF.

The chain joins TRBV11-2 to TRBJ2-5; 7 bases align to TRBD1. Per germline, CDR1 SGHAT and CDR2 FQNNGV. This CDR3 is 15 amino acids long. After removal of 11 bases from V and 5 bases from J, the junction contained 17 bases not matched to a gene. CDR3 sequence (DNA): TGTGCCTCAAGTACCGGGACAGCCGTCGGGGAGACCCAGTACTTC. This translates into CASSTGTAVGETQYF.

The rearrangement links TRBV5-1 to TRBJ2-3; no clear D gene. V was pared by 4 bases and J by 0 bases, with 9 bases between. The CDR3 is 14 amino acids. Germline V CDR1 and CDR2: SGHRS, YFSETQ. The CDR3 DNA is TGCGCCAGCAGCCCCTCGTTTAGCACAGATACGCAGTATTTT. Its protein product is CASSPSFSTDTQYF.

The count of this clone is one. V usage is TRBV5-1 and J usage is TRBJ2-6, with a tentative D call TRBD1 (6 bases). Germline V lookup: CDR1 SGHRS, CDR2 YFSETQ. Trimming left V 2 bases short and J 3 bases short, with 9 bases between. The CDR3 is 15 amino acids. The DNA for the CDR3 is TGCGCCAGCAGCTTTACAGGGAGTGGGGCCAACGTCCTGACTTTC. Its translation: CASSFTGSGANVLTF.

The chain couples TRBV4-1 to TRBJ2-5; 9 bases agree with TRBD2. V was pared by 3 bases and J by 1 base, with 6 bases of the junction left unmatched. Per germline, CDR1 MGHRA and CDR2 YSYEKL. This CDR3 spans 16 amino acids. For the CDR3, the DNA is TGCGCCAGCAGCCACGGATCTAGCGGGGTCCAAGAGACCCAGTACTTC. Protein product: CASSHGSSGVQETQYF.

The genes are TRBV9 and TRBJ2-7; 13 positions agree with TRBD2. Trimming took 3 bases from V and 4 from J; bases not matched to a gene: 4. CDR1 SGDLS and CDR2 YYNGEE come from the germline V gene. The CDR3 length is 15 residues. CDR3 nucleotides: TGTGCCAGCAGCGCGGGACTAGCGGGGCAATACGAGCAGTACTTC. Translated, it gives CASSAGLAGQYEQYF. The whole variable domain, filled in from reference TRBV9 and TRBJ2-7, reads DSGVTQTPKHLITATGQRVTLRCSPRSGDLSVYWYQQSLDQGLQFLIQYYNGEERAKGNILERFSAQQFPDLHSELNLSSLELGDSALYFCASSAGLAGQYEQYFGPGTRLTVT.

The V and J genes are TRBV7-2 and TRBJ2-3, with 8 positions matching TRBD2. With 2 bases clipped from V and 4 bases from J, the junction kept 5 bases outside the gene matches. The germline V gene encodes CDR1 SGHTA and CDR2 FQGNSA. The CDR3 contains 15 residues. This CDR3 is CASSLMSGRADTQYF. The CDR3 bases are TGTGCCAGCAGCTTAATGAGCGGGAGAGCAGATACGCAGTATTTT.

The V call is TRBV6-6, the J call TRBJ2-7; D is unclear. Germline V gene data show CDR1 as MNHNY and CDR2 as SVGAGI (reference sequence). The V end lost 7 bases, the J end lost 2 bases, and 9 bases lay between the germline ends. This CDR3 is 12 amino acids long. The CDR3 protein is CASKGSPYEQYF. In nucleotides, the CDR3 is TGTGCCAGCAAAGGTAGCCCCTACGAGCAGTACTTC.

V is TRBV2 and J is TRBJ2-1; 9 bases are shared with TRBD1. The CDR3 runs 16 residues. V was clipped by 1 base and J by 10 bases; unmatched bases: 11. Per germline, CDR1 SNHLY and CDR2 FYNNEI. The CDR3 DNA reads TGTGCCAGCAGTGAAGAAAGGTCTATTGACAGGGGGGAGCAGTTCTTC. Translating gives CASSEERSIDRGEQFF. Variable domain in full (rest from reference TRBV2 and TRBJ2-1): EPEVTQTPSHQVTQMGQEVILRCVPISNHLYFYWYRQILGQKVEFLVSFYNNEISEKSEIFDDQFSVERPDGSNFTLKIRSTKLEDSAMYFCASSEERSIDRGEQFFGPGTRLTVL.

The CDR3 loop reads CASSQGGETQYF. CDR3 nucleotide sequence: TGTGCCAGCTCACAGGGAGGAGAGACCCAGTACTTC. The rearrangement uses TRBV18 and TRBJ2-5; D might be TRBD2 (6 bases). V lost 4 bases and J lost 4, with 7 bases in between. The CDR3 contains 12 residues. The germline CDR1 and CDR2 sequences are KGHSH and LQKENI.

The CDR3 DNA sequence: TGTGCCAGCAGCGTAGCTGCGGGAGTGGGATACGAGCAGTACTTC. This gives the protein CASSVAAGVGYEQYF. This chain connects TRBV9 to TRBJ2-7; 7 positions match TRBD2. Germline V gives CDR1 SGDLS, CDR2 YYNGEE. The CDR3 runs 15 residues. The V and J ends lost 0 bases and 4 bases, in that order; junction bases with no gene match: 7.